The clone carrying this TCR beta chain was observed a handful of times. These data belong to a study of blood T cell repertoires in COVID-19. Overall study: Samples came from the United States, Italy and Spain, spanning acute and convalescent COVID-19. PBMCs, B-cell-depleted T cells, or T cells provided the cDNA or gDNA that made up the material.

The V segment lost 8 bases and the J segment 0 bases; nucleotides outside the gene matches: 2. The CDR3 runs to 14 residues. Germline-derived CDR1 and CDR2 are MNHNY and SVGAGI (reference sequence). Per the authors' pipeline: By means of reference gene primer amplification, nucleated cell counts were estimated. Repertoires were generated with immunoSEQ multiplex PCR, while TCRdb's copy carries only in-frame clones and drops some. V, J and clone size are those of that table, while D and trimming were read from the DNA. The data show some 16,000 clones, around 87% seen once. The rearrangement joins TRBV6-6 to TRBJ1-5; 9 bases are a match to TRBD1. This TCR derives from a human donor in a cohort sampled during active COVID-19. Sequencing used peripheral blood. The CDR3 here is CASGGQGSNQPQHF. The CDR3 DNA reads TGTGCCAGCGGGGGACAGGGTAGCAATCAGCCCCAGCATTTT.